This TCR beta chain was captured in a study of T cells expressing NK-cell markers. Background on the study: Repertoire data for TCR beta were derived from sorted T cells (CD3+CD56+NKG2C+, CD3+CD56+NKG2C- and CD3+CD56-NKG2C+).

cDNA encoding TCR beta was synthesized via 5'RACE template switching incorporating UMIs. TCRdb reprocessed the 5' RACE reads and keeps a single row for each CDR3 protein, giving no DNA. The sample holds fewer than 400,000 distinct CDR3 sequences. This CDR3 is built from 15 residues. From germline, CDR1 is MGHRA and CDR2 YSYEKL. The TCR originated in a woman aged 50 to 65 in good health. The sample taken for sequencing was blood T cells: a sorted CD56 or NKG2C T cell subset, CD4+ or CD8+ T cells, or bulk PBMC T cells (not recorded which). The chain links TRBV4-1 to TRBJ1-5. CDR3 loop: CASSQDSRLNQPQHF.